A single sample gave rise to the 28 T cell receptor beta chains below, sequenced in a study of OX40 agonist ivuxolimab in advanced cancers. The library relied on the immunoSEQ multiplex PCR assay. TCRdb carries this immuneACCESS record with in-frame sequences only. Its versions omit some clonotypes, under half of them owing to an unresolved V gene in the studies checked, with the rest unexplained. Across this sample there are some 77,000 clones, with 85% to 90% seen only once. Clones ranked in the top ten supply around 2.7% of the sample. The sequencing here drew on CD4+ or CD8+ T cells sorted from blood, taken in a trial of the OX40 agonist ivuxolimab. The source of these receptors is an adult with an advanced solid tumor such as melanoma, head and neck, liver or kidney cancer.

Concerning this clone: Distinct nucleotide sequences in the sample also encode this CDR3. The genes are TRBV5-5 and TRBJ1-6; tentative D call: TRBD1 (5 bases). The CDR3 runs 16 residues. From germline, CDR1 is SGHKS and CDR2 YYEKEE (reference sequence). V lost 0 bases, J lost 3 bases, and 10 bases lay in between. CDR3 in amino acids: CASSLGQGVYNSPLHF. CDR3 in DNA: TGTGCCAGCAGCTTGGGGCAGGGAGTCTATAATTCACCCCTCCACTTT.

The V gene is TRBV11-3, the J gene TRBJ2-7; 9 bases agree with TRBD1. J was trimmed by 3 bases and V by 5 bases; bases with no gene match: 14. The length of the CDR3 is 17 residues. Germline CDR1 SGHNT, CDR2 YENEEA. CDR3 in amino acids: CASSKTGGGGWDYEQYF. In DNA, the CDR3 is TGTGCCAGCAGCAAAACAGGGGGCGGCGGTTGGGACTACGAGCAGTACTTC.

The V gene is TRBV6-5, the J gene TRBJ1-2; D remains ambiguous. The CDR3 is made up of 12 amino acids. Germline CDR1 and CDR2: MNHEY and SVGAGI. V was cut by 7 bases and J by 5 bases, with 11 bases left in between. CDR3 nucleotide sequence: TGTGCCAGCAAAGACAACCTGTATGGCTACACCTTC. Its protein is CASKDNLYGYTF.

V is TRBV6-1 and J is TRBJ2-3, with 9 nucleotides matching TRBD2. V shed 1 base, J shed 9 bases, and the junction held 14 bases outside the gene matches. Germline V lookup: CDR1 MNHNS, CDR2 SASEGT. CDR3 length: 17 residues. The CDR3: CASSEGAAGGAQWTQYF. CDR3 coding DNA: TGTGCCAGCAGTGAAGGGGCTGCGGGAGGGGCCCAGTGGACGCAGTATTTT.

CDR3 coding DNA: TGTGCCAGCAGCTCTATTGGGCTAGCCAATGAGCAGTTCTTC. Protein: CASSSIGLANEQFF. V is TRBV7-8 and J is TRBJ2-1, with D tentatively TRBD2 (5 bases). The ends were cut back, 4 bases at V and 6 bases at J, with 13 bases in the middle. The CDR3 loop spans 14 amino acids. Germline-derived CDR1 and CDR2 are SGHVS and FQNEAQ.

This chain uses TRBV5-4 with TRBJ2-1, with D unresolved. Germline V gene sequence: CDR1 SGHNT, CDR2 YYREEE (reference sequence). The CDR3 contains 13 residues. V was pared by 5 bases and J by 5 bases, with 11 bases between. The CDR3 loop reads CASSQKTNNEQFF. The DNA for the CDR3 is TGTGCCAGCAGTCAAAAAACCAACAATGAGCAGTTCTTC.

The chain has TRBV30 and TRBJ2-5; tentatively, D is TRBD1 (6 bases). Germline V lookup: CDR1 GTSNPN, CDR2 SVGIG (reference sequence). The CDR3 length is 13 residues. Deletions cut 0 bases from V and 4 bases from J, with 9 bases between. CDR3 nucleotide sequence: TGTGCCTGGAGTGTAACAGGGAGAGAGACCCAGTACTTC. It specifies CAWSVTGRETQYF.

The V and J genes are TRBV27 and TRBJ1-5; possible D gene TRBD1, 6 bases. This CDR3 is 15 amino acids long. V gave up 1 base and J gave up 4 bases, with 11 bases separating them. Germline V CDR1 and CDR2: MNHEY, SMNVEV (reference sequence). Here the CDR3 reads CASSLLGGGNQPQHF. The CDR3, as DNA: TGTGCCAGCAGTTTATTAGGGGGTGGAAATCAGCCCCAGCATTTT.

This clone appeared a single time. This rearrangement joins TRBV10-3 to TRBJ1-1; 7 nucleotides match TRBD1. CDR1 and CDR2 (germline): ENHRY, SYGVKD. V trimming: 1 base; J trimming: 6 bases; junction bases outside the gene matches: 5. There are 14 residues in the CDR3. This chain's CDR3 is CAISELDREAEAFF. For the CDR3, the DNA is TGTGCCATCAGTGAGTTAGACAGGGAGGCTGAAGCTTTCTTT.

This sequence joins TRBV10-2 and TRBJ1-1; D remains ambiguous. This CDR3 is built from 17 residues. V was clipped by 0 bases and J by 5 bases, with 19 bases between them. The V gene's germline CDR1 is WSHSY and CDR2 SAAADI. The CDR3 is CASSESTRTSGSTEAFF. The DNA of the CDR3 is TGCGCCAGCAGTGAGTCGACTCGGACCTCCGGCTCGACTGAAGCTTTCTTT.

The rearrangement links TRBV10-3 to TRBJ1-6; a weak D match, TRBD1 (5 bases). The length of the CDR3 is 13 residues. Germline loops: CDR1 ENHRY, CDR2 SYGVKD. Trimming left V 2 bases short and J 11 bases short, with 10 bases between. The CDR3 DNA reads as TGTGCCATCAGTGAGGAGGAGGGGCCACCCCTCCACTTT. It specifies CAISEEEGPPLHF.

This clone was counted a few times. The chain recombines TRBV5-8 with TRBJ1-2; TRBD1 agrees at 11 bases. CDR1 SGHTS and CDR2 YDEGEE come from the germline V gene. With V trimmed by 4 bases and J by 5 bases, 7 bases remained unmatched. The CDR3 covers 15 residues. The CDR3: CASSPRTGGLYGYTF. DNA for the CDR3: TGTGCCAGCAGCCCCAGGACAGGGGGCTTATATGGCTACACCTTC.

The chain has TRBV10-3 and TRBJ2-3, with no clear D. In germline, CDR1 is ENHRY, CDR2 SYGVKD. The CDR3 length is 15 residues. Trimming removed 4 bases at V and 0 bases at J, with 11 bases between. CDR3 protein: CAISAGSASTDTQYF. CDR3 DNA sequence: TGTGCCATCAGTGCCGGATCGGCTAGCACAGATACGCAGTATTTT.

V is TRBV5-1 and J is TRBJ1-4; D may be TRBD1 (6 bases). The V and J ends lost 3 bases and 0 bases respectively, with 9 bases between them. The length of the CDR3 is 15 residues. Germline values: CDR1 SGHRS, CDR2 YFSETQ. The CDR3 sequence: CASSSRTATNEKLFF. The DNA of the CDR3 is TGCGCCAGCAGCTCCCGGACAGCAACTAATGAAAAACTGTTTTTT.

The rearrangement links TRBV7-2 to TRBJ1-2; 7 positions agree with TRBD1. CDR1 SGHTA and CDR2 FQGNSA come from the germline V gene. Trimming at V came to 0 bases and at J to 8 bases, leaving 12 bases not matched to a gene. The CDR3 is made up of 16 amino acids. The CDR3, as DNA: TGTGCCAGCAGCTTAGCAAACCCCAGACAGGGTGTCGGCTACACCTTC. It specifies CASSLANPRQGVGYTF.

J is TRBJ2-3 and V is TRBV5-6; 13 bases map to TRBD2. V shed 2 bases, J shed 3 bases, and the junction held 3 bases outside the gene matches. Germline V gene data show CDR1 as SGHDT and CDR2 as YYEEEE. The CDR3 consists of 16 residues. The CDR3 here is CASSFLLAGGTDTQYF. As DNA, the CDR3 is TGTGCCAGCAGCTTTTTACTAGCGGGGGGGACAGATACGCAGTATTTT. Together with reference TRBV5-6 and TRBJ2-3, the CDR3 gives the full variable domain: DAGVTQSPTHLIKTRGQQVTLRCSPKSGHDTVSWYQQALGQGPQFIFQYYEEEERQRGNFPDRFSGHQFPNYSSELNVNALLLGDSALYLCASSFLLAGGTDTQYFGPGTRLTVL.

DNA of the CDR3: TGTGCCGGCTCGTGGGGACAGGGGGTTAACACCGGGGAGCTGTTTTTT. Amino acid sequence: CAGSWGQGVNTGELFF. J is TRBJ2-2 and V is TRBV5-8; 11 bases fit TRBD1. The CDR3 length is 16 residues. V lost 10 bases to trimming and J lost 2 bases; unmatched junction nucleotides: 10. Germline V gene sequence: CDR1 SGHTS, CDR2 YDEGEE.

This sequence joins TRBV28 and TRBJ2-7; a weak D match, TRBD2 (6 bases). The germline V gene has CDR1 MDHEN and CDR2 SYDVKM. Trimming cost V 5 bases and J 2 bases, with 13 bases left between them. The CDR3 runs 14 residues. The CDR3 DNA is TGTGCCAGCAGTCGACCGGGCGGGACCTACGAGCAGTACTTC. Its translation is CASSRPGGTYEQYF.

This chain uses TRBV6-5 with TRBJ2-3; 10 positions agree with TRBD1. CDR3 length: 15 amino acids. The V gene end was trimmed by 6 bases and the J gene end by 5 bases; junction bases not matched to a gene: 8. From germline, CDR1 is MNHEY and CDR2 SVGAGI. The CDR3 loop reads CASRGPGQGIDTQYF. The CDR3 DNA is TGTGCCAGCAGGGGACCGGGACAGGGGATAGATACGCAGTATTTT.

This sequence joins TRBV7-9 and TRBJ2-7; D remains unclear. The CDR3 runs to 17 residues. Germline V gene data show CDR1 as SEHNR and CDR2 as FQNEAQ (reference sequence). V was clipped by 2 bases and J by 6 bases, with 23 bases between them. CDR3 nucleotide sequence: TGTGCCAGCAGCTTAAAACAGTCTAGGCAGGTCTCGGGCGAGCAGTACTTC. Encoded protein: CASSLKQSRQVSGEQYF.

V gene TRBV28 combines with J gene TRBJ2-5; 9 nucleotides line up with TRBD1. Unmatched junction bases numbered 3, after V lost 3 bases and J lost 1 base. Per germline, CDR1 MDHEN and CDR2 SYDVKM. The length of the CDR3 is 15 residues. Here the CDR3 reads CASSLGGQGQETQYF. For the CDR3, the DNA is TGTGCCAGCAGTTTGGGGGGACAGGGCCAAGAGACCCAGTACTTC.

The chain recombines TRBV27 with TRBJ2-7; D uncertain. V shed 4 bases and J shed 5 bases, with 15 bases lying between them. This CDR3 region has 14 residues. Germline values: CDR1 MNHEY, CDR2 SMNVEV (reference sequence). CDR3 in amino acids: CASSSRRGRDEQYF. In nucleotides, the CDR3 is TGTGCCAGCAGTTCTCGACGTGGGCGCGACGAGCAGTACTTC.

In its sample, this clone was seen once. The CDR3 loop reads CASRIAQGISGELFF. The DNA for the CDR3 is TGTGCCAGCAGGATAGCACAGGGAATCTCCGGGGAGCTGTTTTTT. The V call is TRBV6-5, the J call TRBJ2-2; a weak D match, TRBD1 (6 bases). Germline values: CDR1 MNHEY, CDR2 SVGAGI. V was shortened by 6 bases and J by 6 bases, with 17 bases between the two germline ends. CDR3 length: 15 amino acids.

CDR3 residues: CASSIGTGSEKLFF. CDR3 sequence (DNA): TGCGCCAGCAGCATCGGGACAGGGAGTGAAAAACTGTTTTTT. This chain uses TRBV5-1 with TRBJ1-4; 9 nucleotides agree with TRBD1. V shed 4 bases, J shed 7 bases, and the junction held 5 bases outside the gene matches. The V gene's germline CDR1 is SGHRS and CDR2 YFSETQ. CDR3 length: 14 residues.

The chain has TRBV5-6 and TRBJ2-5; D remains ambiguous. CDR1 and CDR2 from the germline V gene are SGHDT and YYEEEE. Trimming took 0 bases from V and 3 from J, leaving 12 bases between them. CDR3 length equals 15 residues. The CDR3 sequence: CASSLDHKMKETQYF. The CDR3, as DNA: TGTGCCAGCAGCTTGGATCACAAAATGAAAGAGACCCAGTACTTC.

The chain links TRBV27 to TRBJ2-7; 9 bases map to TRBD2. Unmatched junction bases numbered 4, after V lost 3 bases and J lost 1 base. Germline-derived CDR1 and CDR2 are MNHEY and SMNVEV (reference sequence). This CDR3 region has 15 residues. CDR3 sequence (DNA): TGTGCCAGCAGTTTCAAGCTAGCGGGGTCCTACGAGCAGTACTTC. Translation: CASSFKLAGSYEQYF.

Only a few counts were recorded for this clone. The rearrangement uses TRBV29-1 and TRBJ2-7; D may be TRBD2 (5 bases). The germline V gene has CDR1 SQVTM and CDR2 ANQGSEA. The CDR3 is 13 residues long. V was cut by 3 bases and J by 6 bases, with 15 bases left in between. CDR3 nucleotide sequence: TGCAGCGTTGAGGATCCCAAGGCGGGCGAGCAGTACTTC. Its translation is CSVEDPKAGEQYF.

This clone has a single count. V and J are TRBV9 and TRBJ2-5; D not resolved. The CDR3 has 14 amino acids. Per germline, CDR1 SGDLS and CDR2 YYNGEE. The V end was cut by 0 bases, the J end by 5 bases, with 11 bases between. The CDR3 spells CASSVGSIVETQYF. CDR3 nucleotide sequence: TGTGCCAGCAGCGTAGGTTCAATCGTGGAGACCCAGTACTTC.